The present T cell receptor (beta chain) was sequenced within a study of T cells in Graves' hyperthyroidism and ophthalmopathy. In the case of this clonotype: The junction differs from germline at one of its ends, possibly a read error.

The CDR3 consists of 16 residues. TCR beta CDR3 regions were amplified from RNA transcripts. An initial round of RT-PCR targeting the TCR CDR3 relied on the HTBI primer set. TCRdb re-analysed the multiplex PCR reads in MiXCR, keeping a single row per CDR3 protein. This table has 400,000 to 600,000 distinct CDR3 sequences, about 20% appearing once. The sequence came from a man in his late teens or twenties with Graves' hyperthyroidism. This chain uses TRBV12-3 or TRBV12-4 with TRBJ2-7; 7 nucleotides align to TRBD1. The sample consisted of blood. The CDR3 spells CASSPLLTGYGYGQYF. The CDR3 DNA reads as TGTGCCAGCAGTCCCCTCTTGACAGGGTACGGCTACGGGCAGTACTTC.